The source of this TCR beta chain is a study of T cell repertoires in ileal Crohn's disease. Study-level information: M6 samples are neoterminal ileum biopsies from postoperative colonoscopy. Overall study results and limits: Endoscopic recurrence occurred in every patient whose clonality exceeded 26.8%.

Time point defined: neoterminal ileum biopsy at postoperative endoscopy, about 6 months after surgery. Some clones are missing from TCRdb's copy, which holds only in-frame ones; the method was immunoSEQ multiplex PCR. The repertoire holds more than 50,000 clones, with roughly nine tenths as singletons. A note on this clone: As yet, its antigen is unknown.

Germline assignment: CDR1 LNHDA and CDR2 SQIVND (reference sequence). The CDR3 consists of 13 residues. V was cut by 1 base and J by 5 bases, with 7 bases left in between. The chain has TRBV19 and TRBJ2-3, with D uncertain. The sample consisted of ileal tissue. This TCR came from an adult with Crohn's disease. In DNA form, the CDR3 reads TGTGCCAGTAGTATAGGAGCCGGAGATACGCAGTATTTT. It encodes CASSIGAGDTQYF.